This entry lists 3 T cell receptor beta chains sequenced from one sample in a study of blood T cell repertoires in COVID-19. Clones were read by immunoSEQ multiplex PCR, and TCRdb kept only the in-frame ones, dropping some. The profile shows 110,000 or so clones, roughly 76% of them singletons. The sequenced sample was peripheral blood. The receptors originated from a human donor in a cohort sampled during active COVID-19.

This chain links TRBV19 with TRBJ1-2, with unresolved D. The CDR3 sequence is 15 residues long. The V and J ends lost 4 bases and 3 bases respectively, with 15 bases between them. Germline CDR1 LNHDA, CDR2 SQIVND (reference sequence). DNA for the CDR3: TGTGCCAGTAGTAGTAACGGCGGGAGGGACTATGGCTACACCTTC. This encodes CASSSNGGRDYGYTF.

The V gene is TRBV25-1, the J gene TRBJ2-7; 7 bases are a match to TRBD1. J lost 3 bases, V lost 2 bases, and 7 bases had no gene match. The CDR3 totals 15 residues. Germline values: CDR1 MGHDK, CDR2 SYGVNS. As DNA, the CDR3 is TGTGCCAGCAGTGAAGGAGCAGGGGGAAGCTACGAGCAGTACTTC. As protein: CASSEGAGGSYEQYF.

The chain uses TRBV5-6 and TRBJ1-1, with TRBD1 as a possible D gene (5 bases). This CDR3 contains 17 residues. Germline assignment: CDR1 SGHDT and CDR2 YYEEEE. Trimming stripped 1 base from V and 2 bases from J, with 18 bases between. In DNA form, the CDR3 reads TGTGCCAGCAGCTTGTTGACAGAGCAATTTTTCAACACTGAAGCTTTCTTT. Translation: CASSLLTEQFFNTEAFF.